These T cell receptor beta chains were read from a single sample in a study of blood T cell repertoires in COVID-19. Only in-frame clones appear in the TCRdb table, and some are missing; sequencing was by immunoSEQ multiplex PCR. The sample shows roughly 160,000 clones, more than 65% of them seen only once. Input material: PBMCs or T cells enriched from blood (not recorded which). All receptors come from a man over 45 who had recovered from COVID-19. The CDR3 runs from the conserved cysteine through the conserved F or W. Fields, in order: V gene, D gene, J gene, clone size, CDR3 length, CDR3 protein, CDR3 DNA. The D gene is left open where the match is weak. A clone size is listed for some rows: how often the clone was seen (once, few, many), or a class if it is expanded.

V gene: TRBV18
D gene: .
J gene: TRBJ2-7
clone size: .
CDR3 length: 14
CDR3 protein: CASSPPEGSYEQYF
CDR3 DNA: TGTGCCAGCTCACCACCGGAGGGCAGCTACGAGCAGTACTTC

V gene: TRBV5-5
D gene: TRBD1
J gene: TRBJ2-7
clone size: .
CDR3 length: 13
CDR3 protein: CASSWGTDYEQYF
CDR3 DNA: TGTGCCAGCAGCTGGGGGACAGACTACGAGCAGTACTTC

V gene: TRBV2
D gene: .
J gene: TRBJ2-5
clone size: .
CDR3 length: 13
CDR3 protein: CASSEAHWETQYF
CDR3 DNA: TGTGCCAGCAGTGAAGCACATTGGGAGACCCAGTACTTC

V gene: TRBV18
D gene: TRBD1
J gene: TRBJ2-1
clone size: .
CDR3 length: 15
CDR3 protein: CASSPLDRVRGEQFF
CDR3 DNA: TGTGCCAGCTCACCACTGGACAGGGTCCGAGGGGAGCAGTTCTTC

V gene: TRBV3-1/TRBV3-2
D gene: .
J gene: TRBJ2-5
clone size: .
CDR3 length: 14
CDR3 protein: CASSQDLSGETQYF
CDR3 DNA: TGTGCCAGCAGCCAAGATCTGTCGGGAGAGACCCAGTACTTC

V gene: TRBV28
D gene: .
J gene: TRBJ1-4
clone size: .
CDR3 length: 14
CDR3 protein: CASSRTATNEKLFF
CDR3 DNA: TGTGCCAGCAGCCGGACAGCAACTAATGAAAAACTGTTTTTT

V gene: TRBV15
D gene: TRBD1
J gene: TRBJ1-5
clone size: .
CDR3 length: 16
CDR3 protein: CATSRDGTGANQPQHF
CDR3 DNA: TGTGCCACCAGCAGAGACGGGACAGGGGCGAATCAGCCCCAGCATTTT

V gene: TRBV19
D gene: .
J gene: TRBJ1-5
clone size: .
CDR3 length: 15
CDR3 protein: CASRLDRTYNQPQHF
CDR3 DNA: TGTGCCAGTAGACTGGACAGAACATACAATCAGCCCCAGCATTTT

V gene: TRBV19
D gene: TRBD1
J gene: TRBJ2-6
clone size: .
CDR3 length: 15
CDR3 protein: CASRPGGSGANVLTF
CDR3 DNA: TGTGCCAGTAGACCAGGGGGTAGTGGGGCCAACGTCCTGACTTTC

V gene: TRBV2
D gene: TRBD1
J gene: TRBJ1-4
clone size: once
CDR3 length: 13
CDR3 protein: CAGQDRVGEKLFF
CDR3 DNA: TGTGCCGGGCAAGACAGGGTAGGGGAAAAACTGTTTTTT

V gene: TRBV19
D gene: .
J gene: TRBJ1-3
clone size: .
CDR3 length: 14
CDR3 protein: CASTTTVSGETIYF
CDR3 DNA: TGTGCCAGTACCACAACCGTCAGCGGAGAAACCATATATTTT

V gene: TRBV19
D gene: TRBD1
J gene: TRBJ1-4
clone size: few
CDR3 length: 13
CDR3 protein: CASNRGREEKLFF
CDR3 DNA: TGTGCCAGTAACAGGGGAAGGGAGGAAAAACTGTTTTTT

V gene: TRBV7-9
D gene: .
J gene: TRBJ2-1
clone size: .
CDR3 length: 15
CDR3 protein: CASSPTGKYYNEQFF
CDR3 DNA: TGTGCCAGCAGCCCCACGGGGAAATACTACAATGAGCAGTTCTTC

V gene: TRBV27
D gene: .
J gene: TRBJ1-4
clone size: .
CDR3 length: 14
CDR3 protein: CASRTQGFNEKLFF
CDR3 DNA: TGTGCCAGCAGAACACAGGGATTTAATGAAAAACTGTTTTTT

V gene: TRBV18
D gene: TRBD1
J gene: TRBJ2-3
clone size: .
CDR3 length: 15
CDR3 protein: CASSTAGGNMNTQYF
CDR3 DNA: TGTGCCAGCTCGACCGCAGGGGGCAATATGAATACGCAGTATTTT

V gene: TRBV6-5
D gene: TRBD1
J gene: TRBJ2-7
clone size: .
CDR3 length: 12
CDR3 protein: CASSRGLGEQYF
CDR3 DNA: TGTGCCAGCAGCAGGGGGCTGGGCGAGCAGTACTTC

V gene: TRBV7-8
D gene: TRBD2
J gene: TRBJ2-2
clone size: once
CDR3 length: 15
CDR3 protein: CASSLLGRTTGELFF
CDR3 DNA: TGTGCCAGCAGCTTACTCGGGAGGACCACCGGGGAGCTGTTTTTT

V gene: TRBV2
D gene: TRBD2
J gene: TRBJ2-1
clone size: .
CDR3 length: 14
CDR3 protein: CALGGGGGYNEQFF
CDR3 DNA: TGTGCCTTGGGCGGGGGAGGAGGCTACAATGAGCAGTTCTTC

V gene: TRBV21-1
D gene: .
J gene: TRBJ2-7
clone size: .
CDR3 length: 12
CDR3 protein: CAGTGGLDEQYF
CDR3 DNA: TGTGCTGGGACAGGGGGCTTAGACGAGCAGTACTTC

V gene: TRBV19
D gene: TRBD2
J gene: TRBJ2-1
clone size: .
CDR3 length: 16
CDR3 protein: CASSALTSGKRDEQFF
CDR3 DNA: TGTGCCAGTAGTGCCCTAACTAGCGGCAAAAGGGATGAGCAGTTCTTC

V gene: TRBV6-2/TRBV6-3
D gene: .
J gene: TRBJ2-7
clone size: .
CDR3 length: 13
CDR3 protein: CASSYYFGYEQYF
CDR3 DNA: TGTGCCAGCAGTTACTACTTTGGTTACGAGCAGTACTTC

V gene: TRBV6-1
D gene: TRBD2
J gene: TRBJ2-5
clone size: .
CDR3 length: 17
CDR3 protein: CASSVESPGLAEETQYF
CDR3 DNA: TGTGCCAGCAGTGTCGAATCTCCGGGACTAGCGGAAGAGACCCAGTACTTC

V gene: TRBV19
D gene: .
J gene: TRBJ2-5
clone size: few
CDR3 length: 14
CDR3 protein: CASSIDIRLETQYF
CDR3 DNA: TGTGCCAGTAGTATCGACATCAGGTTAGAGACCCAGTACTTC

V gene: TRBV6-5
D gene: .
J gene: TRBJ1-1
clone size: few
CDR3 length: 15
CDR3 protein: CASSYEPIGGTEAFF
CDR3 DNA: TGTGCCAGCAGTTACGAGCCCATTGGGGGGACTGAAGCTTTCTTT

V gene: TRBV24-1
D gene: .
J gene: TRBJ1-5
clone size: .
CDR3 length: 15
CDR3 protein: CATSDPAEINQPQHF
CDR3 DNA: TGTGCCACCAGTGACCCAGCGGAGATTAATCAGCCCCAGCATTTT

V gene: TRBV5-5
D gene: TRBD2
J gene: TRBJ2-3
clone size: once
CDR3 length: 16
CDR3 protein: CASSLASGIGIYTQYF
CDR3 DNA: TGTGCCAGCAGCTTGGCTAGCGGGATAGGTATTTATACGCAGTATTTT

V gene: TRBV27
D gene: .
J gene: TRBJ1-6
clone size: once
CDR3 length: 15
CDR3 protein: CASSVDISYNSPLHF
CDR3 DNA: TGTGCCAGCAGTGTAGACATCTCCTATAATTCACCCCTCCACTTT

V gene: TRBV18
D gene: TRBD1
J gene: TRBJ2-7
clone size: .
CDR3 length: 15
CDR3 protein: CASSPKTGTVYEQYF
CDR3 DNA: TGTGCCAGCTCACCAAAGACAGGGACCGTCTACGAGCAGTACTTC

V gene: TRBV4-1
D gene: TRBD2
J gene: TRBJ2-1
clone size: .
CDR3 length: 15
CDR3 protein: CASSPGLVTYNEQFF
CDR3 DNA: TGCGCCAGCAGCCCCGGACTAGTAACCTACAATGAGCAGTTCTTC

V gene: TRBV14
D gene: TRBD2
J gene: TRBJ2-5
clone size: .
CDR3 length: 16
CDR3 protein: CASSHSPGTSLGTQYF
CDR3 DNA: TGTGCCAGCAGCCACAGCCCTGGGACTAGCTTGGGGACCCAGTACTTC

V gene: TRBV10-3
D gene: TRBD1
J gene: TRBJ2-2
clone size: .
CDR3 length: 17
CDR3 protein: CAISGPGQGRNTGELFF
CDR3 DNA: TGTGCCATCAGTGGACCCGGACAGGGGAGAAACACCGGGGAGCTGTTTTTT

V gene: TRBV11-2
D gene: TRBD2
J gene: TRBJ2-1
clone size: .
CDR3 length: 17
CDR3 protein: CASSLALLAGAWNEQFF
CDR3 DNA: TGTGCCAGCAGCTTAGCCCTTCTAGCGGGAGCTTGGAATGAGCAGTTCTTC

V gene: TRBV28
D gene: TRBD1
J gene: TRBJ1-5
clone size: .
CDR3 length: 21
CDR3 protein: CASSLGRPGQGDAYSNQPQHF
CDR3 DNA: TGTGCCAGCAGTTTAGGTCGACCGGGACAGGGGGACGCGTATAGCAATCAGCCCCAGCATTTT

V gene: TRBV7-8
D gene: .
J gene: TRBJ1-2
clone size: few
CDR3 length: 11
CDR3 protein: CASSRTRENTF
CDR3 DNA: TGTGCCAGCAGCCGGACTAGAGAAAACACCTTC

V gene: TRBV3-1/TRBV3-2
D gene: .
J gene: TRBJ2-7
clone size: .
CDR3 length: 15
CDR3 protein: CASSPLGERNYEQYF
CDR3 DNA: TGTGCCAGCAGCCCACTAGGCGAGAGGAACTACGAGCAGTACTTC

V gene: TRBV28
D gene: TRBD1
J gene: TRBJ1-2
clone size: .
CDR3 length: 16
CDR3 protein: CASSPPTGPPFYGYTF
CDR3 DNA: TGTGCCAGCAGTCCTCCGACAGGGCCGCCGTTCTATGGCTACACCTTC

V gene: TRBV5-1
D gene: .
J gene: TRBJ2-5
clone size: .
CDR3 length: 14
CDR3 protein: CASSLASGQETQYF
CDR3 DNA: TGCGCCAGCAGCTTGGCAAGCGGGCAAGAGACCCAGTACTTC

V gene: TRBV15
D gene: .
J gene: TRBJ2-1
clone size: once
CDR3 length: 13
CDR3 protein: CATKEGGNNEQFF
CDR3 DNA: TGTGCCACCAAGGAGGGGGGGAACAATGAGCAGTTCTTC